Described below is a single T cell receptor beta chain sequence and its context. Preparation of the TCRbeta library used unique molecular identifiers. Each CDR3 protein gets one entry after TCRdb re-called the PCR reads with MiXCR. The sample consists of about 360,000 distinct CDR3 sequences, 10% to 15% of them appearing once. This sample is part of a study of T-cell reconstitution after alpha-beta-depleted transplantation in children. This clonotype originated in a human donor who donated a stem cell graft to a child with Fanconi anemia. This specimen consisted of PBMCs, obtained from the stem cell graft.

CDR3 nucleotides: TGTGCCAGCAGCCAAGAAGGGGGCAGAGCTTTCTTT. It translates to CASSQEGGRAFF. This sequence joins TRBV14 and TRBJ1-1; TRBD1 aligns across 7 bases. After removal of 0 bases from V and 10 bases from J, the junction contained 2 bases not matched to a gene. CDR1 SGHDN and CDR2 FVKESK come from the germline V gene. The CDR3 has 12 residues. Based on the CDR3 plus reference TRBV14 and TRBJ1-1, the full variable domain is EAGVTQFPSHSVIEKGQTVTLRCDPISGHDNLYWYRRVMGKEIKFLLHFVKESKQDESGMPNNRFLAERTGGTYSTLKVQPAELEDSGVYFCASSQEGGRAFFGQGTRLTVV.